The subject of this entry is one TCR beta chain. The ends lost 5 bases at V and 3 bases at J; junction bases unmatched: 12. CDR1 SGHTA and CDR2 FQGNSA come from the germline V gene. The CDR3 sequence is 18 residues long. In the original processing: Researchers report that nucleated cell counts were estimated from reference gene primer amplification. The repertoire was sequenced with immunoSEQ multiplex PCR; TCRdb's copy has only in-frame clones and lacks some. V, J and clone size are those of that table, while D and trimming were read from the DNA. There are under 350,000 clones in the sample; approximately 90% occur only once, and about 4.6% lies in the top ten. These data originate in a study of blood T cell repertoires in COVID-19. Across the whole study: The samples span acute and convalescent COVID-19 from the United States, Italy and Spain. Sample material is recorded as cDNA or gDNA derived from T cells, B-cell-depleted T cells, or PBMCs.

The chain has TRBV7-2 and TRBJ2-2; 10 bases match TRBD1. The TCR comes from a man aged 35 to 55 with acute or convalescent COVID-19. The sample comprised peripheral blood. CDR3 sequence: CASSLIAPGTGDTGELFF. CDR3 coding DNA: TGTGCCAGCAGCCTAATCGCCCCGGGGACAGGGGACACCGGGGAGCTGTTTTTT.